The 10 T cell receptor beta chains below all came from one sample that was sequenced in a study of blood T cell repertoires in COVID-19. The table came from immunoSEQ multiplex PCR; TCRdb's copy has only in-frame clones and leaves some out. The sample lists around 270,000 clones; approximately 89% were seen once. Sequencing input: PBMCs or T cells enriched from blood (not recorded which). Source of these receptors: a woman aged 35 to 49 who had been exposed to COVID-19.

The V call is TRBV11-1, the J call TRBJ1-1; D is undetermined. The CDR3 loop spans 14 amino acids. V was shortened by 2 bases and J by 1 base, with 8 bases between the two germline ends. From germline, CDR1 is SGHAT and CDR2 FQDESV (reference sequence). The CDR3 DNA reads TGTGCCAGCAGCTTAAGACATACGAACACTGAAGCTTTCTTT. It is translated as CASSLRHTNTEAFF.

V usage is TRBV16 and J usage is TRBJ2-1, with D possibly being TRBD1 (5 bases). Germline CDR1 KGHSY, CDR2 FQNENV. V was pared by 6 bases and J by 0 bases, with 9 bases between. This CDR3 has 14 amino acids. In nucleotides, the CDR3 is TGTGCCAGCAGGCAGCAGGGCTCCTACAATGAGCAGTTCTTC. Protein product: CASRQQGSYNEQFF.

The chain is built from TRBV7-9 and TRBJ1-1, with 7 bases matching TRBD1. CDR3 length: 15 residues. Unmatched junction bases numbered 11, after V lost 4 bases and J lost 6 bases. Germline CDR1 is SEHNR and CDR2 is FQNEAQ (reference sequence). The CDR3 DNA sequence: TGTGCCAGCAGCTCAAGGCTACAGGGGAGCCCTGAAGCTTTCTTT. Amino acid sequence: CASSSRLQGSPEAFF.

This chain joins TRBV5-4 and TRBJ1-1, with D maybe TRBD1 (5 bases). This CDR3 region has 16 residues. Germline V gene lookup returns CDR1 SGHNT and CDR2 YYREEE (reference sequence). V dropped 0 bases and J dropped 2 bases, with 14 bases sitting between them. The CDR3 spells CASSLAGKGLNTEAFF. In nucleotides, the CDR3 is TGTGCCAGCAGCTTGGCCGGAAAGGGACTAAACACTGAAGCTTTCTTT.

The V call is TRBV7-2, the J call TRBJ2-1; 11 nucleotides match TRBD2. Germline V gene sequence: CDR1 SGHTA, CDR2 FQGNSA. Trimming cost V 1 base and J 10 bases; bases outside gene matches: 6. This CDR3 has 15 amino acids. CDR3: CASSLGLASGGEQFF. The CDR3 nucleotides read TGTGCCAGCAGCTTAGGGCTGGCTAGCGGGGGGGAGCAGTTCTTC.

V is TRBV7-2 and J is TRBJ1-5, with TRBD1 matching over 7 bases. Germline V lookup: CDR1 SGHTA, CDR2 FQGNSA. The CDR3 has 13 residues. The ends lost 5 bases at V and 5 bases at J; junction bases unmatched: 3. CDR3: CASSVDRDQPQHF. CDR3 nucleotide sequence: TGTGCCAGCAGCGTCGACAGGGATCAGCCCCAGCATTTT.

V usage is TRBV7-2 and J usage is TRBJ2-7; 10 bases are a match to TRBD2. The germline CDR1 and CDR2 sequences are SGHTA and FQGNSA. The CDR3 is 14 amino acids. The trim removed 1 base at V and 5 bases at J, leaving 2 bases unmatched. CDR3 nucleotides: TGTGCCAGCAGCTTAGTACTAGCGGGGAACGAGCAGTACTTC. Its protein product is CASSLVLAGNEQYF.

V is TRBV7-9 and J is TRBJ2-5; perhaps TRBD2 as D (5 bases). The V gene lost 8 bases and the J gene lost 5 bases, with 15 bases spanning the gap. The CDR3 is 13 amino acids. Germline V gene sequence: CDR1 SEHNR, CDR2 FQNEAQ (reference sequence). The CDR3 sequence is CASVRVIGETQYF. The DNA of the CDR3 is TGTGCCAGCGTGCGGGTAATAGGCGAGACCCAGTACTTC.

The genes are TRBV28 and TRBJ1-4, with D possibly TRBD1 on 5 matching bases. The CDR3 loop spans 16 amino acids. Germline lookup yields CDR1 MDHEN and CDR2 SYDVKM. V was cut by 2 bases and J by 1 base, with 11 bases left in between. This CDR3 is CASSLGAWGTNEKLFF. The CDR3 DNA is TGTGCCAGCAGTTTAGGGGCTTGGGGAACTAATGAAAAACTGTTTTTT.

In DNA form, the CDR3 reads TGTGCCAGCTCACCGGGACAATATAATTCACCCCTCCACTTT. As protein: CASSPGQYNSPLHF. This sequence joins TRBV18 and TRBJ1-6; TRBD1 is a possible D gene (6 bases). The CDR3 consists of 14 residues. Trimming shortened V by 3 bases and J by 4 bases, and 7 bases separated the two germline ends. The germline gives CDR1 KGHSH, CDR2 LQKENI.